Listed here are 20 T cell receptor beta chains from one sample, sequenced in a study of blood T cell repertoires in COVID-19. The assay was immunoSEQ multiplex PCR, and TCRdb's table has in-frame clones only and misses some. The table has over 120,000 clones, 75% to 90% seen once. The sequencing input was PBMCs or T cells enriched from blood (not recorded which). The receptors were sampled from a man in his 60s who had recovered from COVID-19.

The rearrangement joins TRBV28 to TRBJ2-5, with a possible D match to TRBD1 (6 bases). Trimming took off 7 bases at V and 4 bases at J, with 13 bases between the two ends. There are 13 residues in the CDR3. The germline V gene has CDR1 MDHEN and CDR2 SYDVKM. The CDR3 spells CASMPGARETQYF. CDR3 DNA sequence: TGTGCCAGCATGCCAGGGGCGCGAGAGACCCAGTACTTC. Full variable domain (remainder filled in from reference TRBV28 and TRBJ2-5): DVKVTQSSRYLVKRTGEKVFLECVQDMDHENMFWYRQDPGLGLRLIYFSYDVKMKEKGDIPEGYSVSREKKERFSLILESASTNQTSMYLCASMPGARETQYFGPGTRLLVL.

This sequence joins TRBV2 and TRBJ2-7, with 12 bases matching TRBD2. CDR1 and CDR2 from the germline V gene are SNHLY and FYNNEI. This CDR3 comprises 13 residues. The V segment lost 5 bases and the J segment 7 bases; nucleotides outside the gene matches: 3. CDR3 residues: CASSSGLAGEQYF. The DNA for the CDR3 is TGTGCCAGCAGTTCCGGACTAGCGGGAGAGCAGTACTTC.

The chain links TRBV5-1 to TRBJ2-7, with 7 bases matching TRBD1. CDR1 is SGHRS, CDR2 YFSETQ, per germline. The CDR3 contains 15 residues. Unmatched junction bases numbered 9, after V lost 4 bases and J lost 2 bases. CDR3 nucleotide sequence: TGCGCCAGCAGCCAAAACCCGGGACAGCCCTACGAGCAGTACTTC. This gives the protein CASSQNPGQPYEQYF.

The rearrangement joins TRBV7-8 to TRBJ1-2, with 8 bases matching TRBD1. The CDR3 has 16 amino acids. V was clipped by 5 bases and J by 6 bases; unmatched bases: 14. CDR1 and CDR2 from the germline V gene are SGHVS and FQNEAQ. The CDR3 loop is CASSLGGRGPWDGYTF. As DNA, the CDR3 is TGTGCCAGCAGCCTAGGGGGCAGGGGGCCCTGGGATGGCTACACCTTC.

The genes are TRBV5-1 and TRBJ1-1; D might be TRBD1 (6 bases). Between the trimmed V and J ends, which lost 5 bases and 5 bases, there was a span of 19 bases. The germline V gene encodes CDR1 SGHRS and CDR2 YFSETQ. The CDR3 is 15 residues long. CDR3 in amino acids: CASSTGGAGETEAFF. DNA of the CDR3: TGCGCCAGCAGTACCGGGGGGGCCGGGGAGACTGAAGCTTTCTTT.

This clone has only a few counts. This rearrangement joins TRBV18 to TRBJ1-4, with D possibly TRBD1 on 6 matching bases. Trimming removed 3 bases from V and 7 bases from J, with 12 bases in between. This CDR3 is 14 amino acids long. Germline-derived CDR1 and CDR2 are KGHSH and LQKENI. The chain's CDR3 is CASSPPGDAEKLFF. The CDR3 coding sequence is TGTGCCAGCTCACCCCCAGGGGATGCTGAAAAACTGTTTTTT.

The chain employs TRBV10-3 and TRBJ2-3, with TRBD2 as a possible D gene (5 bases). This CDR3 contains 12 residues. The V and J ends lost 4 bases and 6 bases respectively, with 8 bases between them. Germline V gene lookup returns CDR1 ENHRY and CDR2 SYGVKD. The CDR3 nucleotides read TGTGCCATCAGTGCCCCGGGGGATACGCAGTATTTT. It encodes CAISAPGDTQYF.

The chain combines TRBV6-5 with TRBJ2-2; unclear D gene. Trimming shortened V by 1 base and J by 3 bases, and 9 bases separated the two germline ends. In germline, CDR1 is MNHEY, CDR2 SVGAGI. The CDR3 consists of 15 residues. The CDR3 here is CASSYFGPDTGELFF. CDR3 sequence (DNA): TGTGCCAGCAGTTACTTTGGGCCGGACACCGGGGAGCTGTTTTTT.

The CDR3 loop is CAWRKQGGAYGYTF. The CDR3 nucleotides read TGTGCCTGGAGGAAGCAGGGTGGGGCCTATGGCTACACCTTC. V gene TRBV30 combines with J gene TRBJ1-2; tentatively, D is TRBD1 (5 bases). This CDR3 comprises 14 residues. Germline V gives CDR1 GTSNPN, CDR2 SVGIG (reference sequence). Trimming shortened V by 3 bases and J by 4 bases, and 15 bases separated the two germline ends.

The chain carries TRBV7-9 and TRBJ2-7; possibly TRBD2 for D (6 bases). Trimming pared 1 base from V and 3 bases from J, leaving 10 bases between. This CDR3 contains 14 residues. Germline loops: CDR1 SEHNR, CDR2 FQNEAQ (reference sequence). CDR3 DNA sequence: TGTGCCAGCAGCTTAGGAGGCGGGGTCTACGAGCAGTACTTC. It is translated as CASSLGGGVYEQYF.

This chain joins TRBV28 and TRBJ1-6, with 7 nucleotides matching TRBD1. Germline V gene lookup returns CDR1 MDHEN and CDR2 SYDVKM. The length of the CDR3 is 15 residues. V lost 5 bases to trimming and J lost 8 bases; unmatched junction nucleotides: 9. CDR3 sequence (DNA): TGTGCCAGCAGTCGAGGACAGGTCCGGGATTCACCCCTCCACTTT. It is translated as CASSRGQVRDSPLHF.

This chain's CDR3 is CASSHPKTRLGEQYF. The CDR3 coding sequence is TGTGCCAGCAGCCACCCGAAGACTCGGCTGGGCGAGCAGTACTTC. This chain joins TRBV4-2 and TRBJ2-7; D remains unclear. The germline CDR1 and CDR2 sequences are LGHNA and YNFKEQ. Trimming shortened V by 3 bases and J by 6 bases, and 18 bases separated the two germline ends. The CDR3 runs to 15 residues.

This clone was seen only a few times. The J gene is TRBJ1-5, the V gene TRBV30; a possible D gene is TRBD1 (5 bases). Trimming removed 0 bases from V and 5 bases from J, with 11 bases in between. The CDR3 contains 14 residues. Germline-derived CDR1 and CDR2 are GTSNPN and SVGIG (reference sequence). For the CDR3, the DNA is TGTGCCTGGAGTGTCGGTATAGGGGATCAGCCCCAGCATTTT. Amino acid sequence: CAWSVGIGDQPQHF.

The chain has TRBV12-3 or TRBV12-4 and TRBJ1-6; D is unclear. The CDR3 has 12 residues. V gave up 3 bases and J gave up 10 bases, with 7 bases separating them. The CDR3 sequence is CASSFSASPLHF. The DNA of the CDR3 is TGTGCCAGCAGTTTCAGCGCGTCACCCCTCCACTTT.

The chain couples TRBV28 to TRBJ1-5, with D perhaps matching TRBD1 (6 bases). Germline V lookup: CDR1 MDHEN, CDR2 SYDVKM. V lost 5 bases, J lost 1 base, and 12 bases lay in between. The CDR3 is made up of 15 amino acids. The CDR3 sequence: CASSEGVSSNQPQHF. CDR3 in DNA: TGTGCCAGCAGTGAGGGGGTATCAAGCAATCAGCCCCAGCATTTT.

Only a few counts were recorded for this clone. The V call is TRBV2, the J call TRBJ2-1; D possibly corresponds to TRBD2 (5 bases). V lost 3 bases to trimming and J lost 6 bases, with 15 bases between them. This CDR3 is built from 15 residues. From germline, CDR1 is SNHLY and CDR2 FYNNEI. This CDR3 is CASSETKLRSNEQFF. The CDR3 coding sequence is TGTGCCAGCAGTGAGACTAAACTCAGGAGCAATGAGCAGTTCTTC.

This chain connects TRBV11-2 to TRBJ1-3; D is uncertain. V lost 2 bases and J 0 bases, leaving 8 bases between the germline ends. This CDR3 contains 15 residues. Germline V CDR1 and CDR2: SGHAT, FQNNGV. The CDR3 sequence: CASSLSWSSGNTIYF. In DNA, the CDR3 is TGTGCCAGCAGCTTATCGTGGAGCTCTGGAAACACCATATATTTT.

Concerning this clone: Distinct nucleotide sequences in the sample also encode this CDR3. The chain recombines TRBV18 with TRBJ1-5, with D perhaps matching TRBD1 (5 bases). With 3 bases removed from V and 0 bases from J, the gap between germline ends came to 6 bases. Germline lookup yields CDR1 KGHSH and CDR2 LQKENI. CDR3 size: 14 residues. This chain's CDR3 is CASSPTDSNQPQHF. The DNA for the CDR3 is TGTGCCAGCTCACCGACAGATAGCAATCAGCCCCAGCATTTT.

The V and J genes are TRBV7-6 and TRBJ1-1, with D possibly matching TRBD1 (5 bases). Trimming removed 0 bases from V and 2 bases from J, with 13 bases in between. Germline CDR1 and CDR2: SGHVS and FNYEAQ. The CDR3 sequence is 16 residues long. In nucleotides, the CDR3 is TGTGCCAGCAGCTTAGCGAAGGGGCCTCTAAACACTGAAGCTTTCTTT. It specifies CASSLAKGPLNTEAFF.

The CDR3 here is CASSLFGGQTGVSSGYTF. The CDR3 DNA is TGCGCCAGCAGCTTGTTTGGGGGCCAGACAGGCGTGTCGAGTGGCTACACCTTC. The chain joins TRBV5-1 to TRBJ1-2; the D gene is possibly TRBD1 (6 bases). V was clipped by 1 base and J by 7 bases, with 26 bases between them. The germline CDR1 and CDR2 sequences are SGHRS and YFSETQ. The CDR3 runs to 18 residues.